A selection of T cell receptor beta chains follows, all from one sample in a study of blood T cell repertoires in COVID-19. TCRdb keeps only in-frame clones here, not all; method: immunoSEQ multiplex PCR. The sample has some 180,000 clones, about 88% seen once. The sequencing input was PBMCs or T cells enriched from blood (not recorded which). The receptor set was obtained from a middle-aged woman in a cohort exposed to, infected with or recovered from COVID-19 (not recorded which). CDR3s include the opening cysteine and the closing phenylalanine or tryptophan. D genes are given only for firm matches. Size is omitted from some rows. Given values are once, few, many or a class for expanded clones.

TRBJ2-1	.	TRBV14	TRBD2	TGTGCCAGCAGCCGGGGACTAGCAACGGGAGCAGTGTGGTTCTTC	CASSRGLATGAVWFF
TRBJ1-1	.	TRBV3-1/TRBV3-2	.	TGTGCCAGCACCTCCCTATGGGAGTACACTGAAGCTTTCTTT	CASTSLWEYTEAFF
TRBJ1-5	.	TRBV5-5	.	TGTGCCAGCAGCTTGGACCGTCGAGGATTTCCCCAGCATTTT	CASSLDRRGFPQHF
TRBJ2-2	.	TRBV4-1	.	TGCGCCAGCAGCCAACAGGGAATGGGAGGTACCGGGGAGCTGTTTTTT	CASSQQGMGGTGELFF
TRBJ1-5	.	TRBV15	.	TGTGCCACCAGCAGAGATATGGAGGGGAGGCAGCCCCAGCATTTT	CATSRDMEGRQPQHF
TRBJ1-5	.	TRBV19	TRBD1	TGTGCCAGTAGTAGGACGGACAGGGGTAGCAATCAGCCCCAGCATTTT	CASSRTDRGSNQPQHF
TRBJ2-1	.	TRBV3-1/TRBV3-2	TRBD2	TGTGCCAGCAGCCAACTAGCGGGGGGAGACGGAGAGCAGTTCTTC	CASSQLAGGDGEQFF
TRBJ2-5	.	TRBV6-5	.	TGTGCCAGCAGTTACTCAGCTCAGGGCTACGAGACCCAGTACTTC	CASSYSAQGYETQYF
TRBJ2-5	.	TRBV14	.	TGTGCCAGCAGCCAATGGTCTGGTTCTAGCACAGAGACCCAGTACTTC	CASSQWSGSSTETQYF
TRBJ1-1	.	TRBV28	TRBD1	TGTGCCAGCAGACCGGGACAGACGAACACTGAAGCTTTCTTT	CASRPGQTNTEAFF
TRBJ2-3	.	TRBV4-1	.	TGCGCCAGCAGCCAAGCAGGCTTAACAGATACGCAGTATTTT	CASSQAGLTDTQYF
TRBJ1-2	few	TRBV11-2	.	TGTGCCAGCAGCTTAGACTACGGCGGGAACTATGGCTACACCTTC	CASSLDYGGNYGYTF
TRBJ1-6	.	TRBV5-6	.	TGTGCCAGCAGCTCCGTGGAGGGCAATTCACCCCTCCACTTT	CASSSVEGNSPLHF
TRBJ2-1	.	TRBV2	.	TGTGCCAGCTCTCAGGCCTACAATGAGCAGTTCTTC	CASSQAYNEQFF